This section outlines one T cell receptor (beta chain) sequence together with its context. Its antigen is currently not known. Qualities for individual bases were not recorded, and no much larger clone is one base off. Other DNA sequences in the sample encode the same CDR3. TCR CDR3 regions were amplified from genomic DNA by multiplex PCR using the deep immunoSEQ assay. For each cell subset, the extracted genomic DNA was distributed evenly across all wells of several immunoSEQ 96-well plates, and each plate served as one replicate. For sorted subsets, each replicate PCR was loaded with 200 ng genomic DNA, equivalent to approximately 27,000 T cell genomes. Purified libraries were measured with a Qubit 3.0 fluorometer, size-checked on a Bioanalyzer 2100, and measured again with the KAPA Library Quantification kit. Every immunoSEQ 96-well plate was sequenced on a dedicated single-read 150-cycle Illumina NextSeq 550 flow cell. The paper's processing steps were these. The immunoSEQ output contained only junctional sequences without quality scores, so filtering could not match that applied to full-length reads. To assign V/J genes and CDR3, sequences were annotated against IMGT germline references using PyIR, a Python wrapper for IgBLAST v1.9. Any read was removed if the V/J assignment was weak (E-value above 1e-6), the CDR3 was missing, or the read contained stop codons, out-of-frame junctions, or ambiguous translated residues. V3J clonotypes were defined as sequences sharing an identical inferred V gene, J gene, and CDR3 amino acid sequence. Percentage overlap between repertoires was computed as shared unique clonotypes divided by the size of the smaller repertoire. Repertoire richness was assessed with RTK rarefaction, the Chao1 estimator, and Recon v2.1 estimates of unobserved clonotypes. Generation probabilities for all TCRbeta clonotypes obtained by the gDNA method from a handful of donors were computed using OLGA. TCRdb carries this immuneACCESS record with in-frame sequences only. Its versions omit some clonotypes, under half of them owing to an unresolved V gene in the studies checked, with the rest unexplained. That table furnishes V, J and clone size, whereas the DNA furnished D and trimming. The sample table lists 2 million to 2.5 million clones, about 95% of them with a count of one. Roughly 1% of the sample rests with the top ten.

The data derive from a study of shared clonotypes between healthy human individuals (dated by TCRdb to the early 2020s). General notes on the study: The cohort comprised a couple of women and three men aged 18 to 49 years. For each donor, CD4 naive and CD4 memory were each given three plates, CD8 naive was given two plates, and CD8 memory was given one plate. Blood TCR repertoires of four to six healthy adults were deeply sequenced to estimate repertoire size and the extent of clonotype sharing between individuals. Libraries were prepared and TCR repertoires were sequenced by different laboratories using diverse techniques, in order to increase sequencing depth and limit assay-specific biases. Per donor, leukapheresis produced somewhere between about 0.94 and 9.5 billion PBMCs. Study-wide conclusions, independent of this receptor: Even with the large sequencing depth, rarefaction of the sorted-subset datasets indicated that sequencing was incomplete. The genetic and exposure-history diversity represented was limited by the small number of donors. When a handful of donors were compared, the shared fraction of clonotypes was about 5% for naive CD4, around 3.5% for naive CD8, 2% to 2.5% for memory CD4, and roughly 0.4% for memory CD8. Larger estimated clonotype richness was generally found for naive subsets than for memory subsets. Pairwise subsampling indicated that sequencing depth was expected to affect the degree of clonotype sharing among donors. Compared with non-shared clonotypes, the clonotypes found in all four sorted-subset donors had higher generation probabilities. Only blood was sampled, and tissue TCR repertoires likely differ from those in blood.

CD8 naive samples were CD45RO-negative cells positively selected for CCR7, giving a CD45RA+CCR7+ population that excluded TemRA cells. Donors were healthy HIV-negative adults with no recently reported acute infections or vaccinations. Only Caucasian adults living in Nashville, Tennessee, USA were represented among the donors. Blood was obtained by leukapheresis, after which PBMCs were separated by Ficoll-Histopaque density gradient centrifugation and cryopreserved in liquid nitrogen vapor phase. Purity and quantity of every magnetically sorted T cell population were checked by analytical flow cytometry. Genomic DNA was isolated from every sorted fraction and measured by UV absorbance on a Nanodrop 2000c. The CDR3 numbers 14 residues from cysteine through phenylalanine. Here the CDR3 DNA is all that survives: 42 bases in frame from base 1. Sequences MNHEY (CDR1) and SVGAGI (CDR2) are obtained from the germline V gene. V is shortened by 0 bases, J by 2 bases, and the region joining them spans 7 bases.

The sample comprised naive CD8+ T cells sorted from blood. The sample's cell subset or site label, decoded: CD45RA+CCR7+. This TCR derives from a man between 18 and 35 years old in good health. The chain uses TRBV6-5 and TRBJ2-5; tentative D gene TRBD1, with 5 bases matching. The nucleotide sequence is TGTGCCAGCAGTTACTCGACAGAGCAAGAGACCCAGTACTTC. Protein translation: CASSYSTEQETQYF.